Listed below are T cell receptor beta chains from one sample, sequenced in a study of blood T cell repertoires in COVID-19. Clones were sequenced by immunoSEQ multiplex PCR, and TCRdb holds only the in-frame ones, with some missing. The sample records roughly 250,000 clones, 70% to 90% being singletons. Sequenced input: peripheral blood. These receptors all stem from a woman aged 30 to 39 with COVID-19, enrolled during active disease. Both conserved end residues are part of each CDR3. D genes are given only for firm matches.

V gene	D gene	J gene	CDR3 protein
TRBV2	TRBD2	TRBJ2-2	CASTSGGNTGELFF
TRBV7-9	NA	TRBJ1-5	CASSLGQSNQPQHF
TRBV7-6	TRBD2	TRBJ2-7	CASSPTSGINSYEQYF
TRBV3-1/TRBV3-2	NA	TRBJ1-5	CASSQDLGAPSQHF
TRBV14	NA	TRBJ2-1	CASSRRTGPSGEQFF
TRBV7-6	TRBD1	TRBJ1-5	CASSLGTGGGSNQPQHF
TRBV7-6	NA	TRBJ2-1	CASSLGASTYNEQFF
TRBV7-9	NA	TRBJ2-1	CASSFGASEQFF
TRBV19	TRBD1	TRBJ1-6	CASRGRGNSPLHF
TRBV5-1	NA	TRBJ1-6	CASSPGVSFSGPLHF
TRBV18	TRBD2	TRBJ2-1	CASSPQLAGGALEQFF
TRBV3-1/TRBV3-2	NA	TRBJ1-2	CASSPGEIYTF
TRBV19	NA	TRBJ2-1	CATRGLETGYNEQFF
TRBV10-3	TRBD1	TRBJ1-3	CAIGTGGGWTIYF
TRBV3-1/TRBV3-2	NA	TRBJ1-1	CASSQARGTEAFF
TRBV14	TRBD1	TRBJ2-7	CASSLARGREQYF
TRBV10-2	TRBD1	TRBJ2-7	CASSGTGHYEQYF
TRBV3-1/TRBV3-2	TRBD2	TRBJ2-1	CASSQEWTTSGGYNEQFF
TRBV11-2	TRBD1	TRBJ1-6	CASSQDRGRALHF
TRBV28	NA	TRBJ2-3	CASSFMDTQYF
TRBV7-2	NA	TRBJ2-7	CASSLSRVTHEQYF
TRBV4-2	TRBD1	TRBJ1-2	CASSQRGQGGMGYTF
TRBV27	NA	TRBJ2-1	CASSLGGAVNEQFF
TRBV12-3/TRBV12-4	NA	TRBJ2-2	CASSLVGTGELFF
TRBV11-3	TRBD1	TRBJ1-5	CASSRTGGLQSNQPQHF
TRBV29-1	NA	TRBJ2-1	CSVESLGGFYNEQFF
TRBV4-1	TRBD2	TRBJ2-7	CASSRGTSGGGGYEQYF
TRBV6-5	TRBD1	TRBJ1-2	CASSYGSMGQGHGYTF
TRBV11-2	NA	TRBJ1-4	CAVGVGTNEKLFF
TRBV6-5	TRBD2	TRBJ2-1	CASRDSGGAGNEQFF
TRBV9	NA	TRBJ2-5	CASSAGRMETQYF
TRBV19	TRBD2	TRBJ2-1	CASSWGSGGYEQFF
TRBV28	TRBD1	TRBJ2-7	CASRSGQGTDAYF
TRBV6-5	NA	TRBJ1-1	CASKGADTEAFF
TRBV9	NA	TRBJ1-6	CASSVAGAGDSPLHF
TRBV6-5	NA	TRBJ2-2	CASTRDNTNTGELFF
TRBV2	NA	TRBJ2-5	CASSLERLETQYF
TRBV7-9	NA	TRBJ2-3	CASSLRGSVTQYF
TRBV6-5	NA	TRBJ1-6	CASSYFLNNSPLHF
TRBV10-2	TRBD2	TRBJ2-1	CASSESGFVVAGGNNEQFF
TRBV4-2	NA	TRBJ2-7	CASSQEGAPSSYEQYF
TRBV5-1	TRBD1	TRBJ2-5	CASSGGQGSSETQYF